This T cell receptor beta chain was retrieved from a study of patients and donors after allogeneic stem cell transplantation. TCRdb reprocessed the RT-PCR reads with MiXCR, giving one entry per CDR3 protein. The sample holds about a million distinct CDR3 sequences, 18% seen once. V lost 6 bases and J lost 0; bases outside the gene matches: 6. The length of the CDR3 is 16 residues. CDR1 is MNHNS, CDR2 SASEGT, per germline. Sequencing used blood, either unsorted or a sorted T cell fraction (not recorded which). The V gene is TRBV6-1, the J gene TRBJ2-7; 12 bases agree with TRBD2. This receptor was obtained from a human donor who was either an allogeneic HSCT recipient or a stem cell or donor lymphocyte infusion donor (not recorded which). It is not recorded whose cells these are; they may come from a transplant donor. The CDR3 here is CASSRGLAGSSYEQYF. The CDR3 DNA reads TGTGCCAGCAGCCGAGGACTAGCGGGGAGCTCCTACGAGCAGTACTTC.